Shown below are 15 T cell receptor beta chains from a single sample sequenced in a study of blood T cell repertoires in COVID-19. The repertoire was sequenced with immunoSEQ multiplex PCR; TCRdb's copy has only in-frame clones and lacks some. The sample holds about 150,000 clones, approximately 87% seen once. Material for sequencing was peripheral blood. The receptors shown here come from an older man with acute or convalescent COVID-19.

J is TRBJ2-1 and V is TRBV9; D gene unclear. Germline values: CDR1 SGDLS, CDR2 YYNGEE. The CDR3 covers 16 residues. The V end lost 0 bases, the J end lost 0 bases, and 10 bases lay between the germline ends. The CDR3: CASSVEPGSSYNEQFF. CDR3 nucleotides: TGTGCCAGCAGCGTAGAACCCGGGTCCTCCTACAATGAGCAGTTCTTC.

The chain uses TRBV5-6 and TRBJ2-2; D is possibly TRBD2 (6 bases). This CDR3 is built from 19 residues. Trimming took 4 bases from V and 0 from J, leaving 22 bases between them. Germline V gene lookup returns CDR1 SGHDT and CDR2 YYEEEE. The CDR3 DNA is TGTGCCAGCAGCCTAGCAACGGGACTCCCTATAGCGAACACCGGGGAGCTGTTTTTT. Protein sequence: CASSLATGLPIANTGELFF.

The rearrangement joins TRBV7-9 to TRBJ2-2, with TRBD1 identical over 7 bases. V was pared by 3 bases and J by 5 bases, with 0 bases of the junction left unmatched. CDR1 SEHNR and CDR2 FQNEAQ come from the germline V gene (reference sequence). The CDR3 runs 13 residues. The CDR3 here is CASSFRGTGELFF. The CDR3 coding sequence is TGTGCCAGCAGCTTCAGGGGGACCGGGGAGCTGTTTTTT. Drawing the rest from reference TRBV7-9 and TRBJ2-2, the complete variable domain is DTGVSQNPRHKITKRGQNVTFRCDPISEHNRLYWYRQTLGQGPEFLTYFQNEAQLEKSRLLSDRFSAERPKGSFSTLEIQRTEQGDSAMYLCASSFRGTGELFFGEGSRLTVL.

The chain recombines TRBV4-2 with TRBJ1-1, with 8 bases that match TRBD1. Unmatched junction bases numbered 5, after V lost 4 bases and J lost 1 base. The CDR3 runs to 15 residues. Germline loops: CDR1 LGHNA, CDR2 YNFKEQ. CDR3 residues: CASSLTDRGNTEAFF. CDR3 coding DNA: TGTGCCAGCAGCCTTACCGACAGGGGGAACACTGAAGCTTTCTTT.

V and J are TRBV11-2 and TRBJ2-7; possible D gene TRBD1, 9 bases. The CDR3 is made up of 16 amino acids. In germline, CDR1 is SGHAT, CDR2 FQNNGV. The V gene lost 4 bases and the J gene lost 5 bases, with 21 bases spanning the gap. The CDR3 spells CASSSLAGQGGDEQYF. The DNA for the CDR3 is TGTGCCAGCAGCTCATTAGCGGGACAGGGTGGCGACGAGCAGTACTTC.

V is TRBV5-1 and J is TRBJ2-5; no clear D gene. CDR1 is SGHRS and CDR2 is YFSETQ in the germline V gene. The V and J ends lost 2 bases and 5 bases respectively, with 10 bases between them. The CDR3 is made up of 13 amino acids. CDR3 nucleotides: TGCGCCAGCAGCTTTTCCTTCCGGGAGACCCAGTACTTC. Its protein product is CASSFSFRETQYF.

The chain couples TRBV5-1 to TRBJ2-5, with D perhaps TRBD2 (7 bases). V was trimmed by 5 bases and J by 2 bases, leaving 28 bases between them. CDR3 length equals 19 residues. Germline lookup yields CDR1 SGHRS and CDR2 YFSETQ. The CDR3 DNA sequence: TGCGCCAGCAGACTGGGGGGCGGGAGCCTGGGATGGGGGCAAGAGACCCAGTACTTC. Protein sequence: CASRLGGGSLGWGQETQYF.

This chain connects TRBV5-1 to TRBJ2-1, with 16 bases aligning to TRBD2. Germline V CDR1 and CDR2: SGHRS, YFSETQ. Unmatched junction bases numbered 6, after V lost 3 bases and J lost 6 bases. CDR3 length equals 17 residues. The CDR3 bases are TGCGCCAGCAGCTGGGGACTAGCGGGAGGGCCCAGCAATGAGCAGTTCTTC. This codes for CASSWGLAGGPSNEQFF. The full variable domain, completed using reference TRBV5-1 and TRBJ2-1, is KAGVTQTPRYLIKTRGQQVTLSCSPISGHRSVSWYQQTPGQGLQFLFEYFSETQRNKGNFPGRFSGRQFSNSRSEMNVSTLELGDSALYLCASSWGLAGGPSNEQFFGPGTRLTVL.

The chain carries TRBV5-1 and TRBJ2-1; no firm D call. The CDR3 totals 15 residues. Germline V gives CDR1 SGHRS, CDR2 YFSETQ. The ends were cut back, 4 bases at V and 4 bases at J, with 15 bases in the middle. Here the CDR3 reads CASSLEPNVYNEQFF. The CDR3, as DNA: TGCGCCAGCAGCCTGGAGCCGAATGTATACAATGAGCAGTTCTTC.

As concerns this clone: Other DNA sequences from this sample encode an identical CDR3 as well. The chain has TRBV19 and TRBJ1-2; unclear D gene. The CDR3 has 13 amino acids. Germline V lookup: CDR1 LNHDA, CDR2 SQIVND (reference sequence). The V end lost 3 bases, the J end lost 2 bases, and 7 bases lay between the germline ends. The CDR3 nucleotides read TGTGCCAGTAGTATCAGAGGAAACTATGGCTACACCTTC. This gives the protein CASSIRGNYGYTF.

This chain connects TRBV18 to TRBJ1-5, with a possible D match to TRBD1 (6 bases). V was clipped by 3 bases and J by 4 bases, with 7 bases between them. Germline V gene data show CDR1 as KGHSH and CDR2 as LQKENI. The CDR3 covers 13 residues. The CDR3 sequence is CASSPTGNQPQHF. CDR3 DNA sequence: TGTGCCAGCTCACCTACAGGGAATCAGCCCCAGCATTTT.

In nucleotides, the CDR3 is TGTGCCAGCAGTTTCGGCAGGATCACTGAAGCTTTCTTT. Translated: CASSFGRITEAFF. The chain combines TRBV12-3 or TRBV12-4 with TRBJ1-1, with D unclear. CDR3 length: 13 amino acids. The germline V and J ends were trimmed by 3 bases and 4 bases, with 9 bases remaining between them.

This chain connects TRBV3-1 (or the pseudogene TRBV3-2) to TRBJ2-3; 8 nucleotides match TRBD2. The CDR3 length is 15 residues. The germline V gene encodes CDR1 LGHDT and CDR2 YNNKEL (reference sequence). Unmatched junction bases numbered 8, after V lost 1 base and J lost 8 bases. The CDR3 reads CASSQALTSVGTQYF. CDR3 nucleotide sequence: TGTGCCAGCAGCCAAGCCCTGACTAGCGTCGGTACGCAGTATTTT.

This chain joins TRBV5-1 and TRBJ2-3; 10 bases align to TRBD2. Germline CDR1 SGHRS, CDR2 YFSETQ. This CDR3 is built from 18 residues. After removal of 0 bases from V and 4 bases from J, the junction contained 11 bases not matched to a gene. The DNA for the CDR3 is TGCGCCAGCAGCTTGGCCTCGCAGCGGGGGGGCAGCGCAGATACGCAGTATTTT. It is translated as CASSLASQRGGSADTQYF.

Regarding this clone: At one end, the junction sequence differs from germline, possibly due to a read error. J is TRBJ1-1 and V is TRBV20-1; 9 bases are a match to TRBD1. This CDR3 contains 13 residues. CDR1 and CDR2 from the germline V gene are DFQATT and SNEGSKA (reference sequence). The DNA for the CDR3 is TGCAGTGCTAGTGAAGACCGGGACAGGGTAAGTCGCTTT. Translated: CSASEDRDRVSRF.